These 25 T cell receptor beta chains share one sample of origin, sequenced in a study of cytomegalovirus exposure and HLA in healthy donors. Use of 60 Vbeta and 13 Jbeta primers characterized the PCR. Method: immunoSEQ multiplex PCR; TCRdb's copy keeps in-frame clones and lacks some. The sample lists 150,000 or so clones, roughly 78% occurring once. The sample taken for sequencing was PBMCs. Receptors originate from a man between 18 and 35 years old in good health and CMV-seropositive.

This clone has only a few counts. V usage is TRBV19 and J usage is TRBJ1-4; 12 positions match TRBD1. The V segment lost 6 bases and the J segment 7 bases; nucleotides outside the gene matches: 6. This CDR3 region has 15 residues. Germline V lookup: CDR1 LNHDA, CDR2 SQIVND (reference sequence). The CDR3 sequence is CASRTGTGGGEKLFF. The CDR3 nucleotides are TGTGCCAGTAGGACTGGGACAGGGGGCGGTGAAAAACTGTTTTTT.

This clone came up once. The gene calls are TRBV27 and TRBJ1-1, with TRBD1 matching 8 bases. The CDR3 covers 17 residues. CDR1 and CDR2 (germline): MNHEY, SMNVEV (reference sequence). V trimming: 7 bases; J trimming: 0 bases; junction bases outside the gene matches: 13. CDR3 region: CASMDRALEFMNTEAFF. CDR3 nucleotide sequence: TGTGCCAGCATGGACAGGGCCCTTGAATTCATGAACACTGAAGCTTTCTTT.

V gene TRBV28 combines with J gene TRBJ2-7; possibly TRBD1 for D (5 bases). The germline V and J ends were trimmed by 3 bases and 5 bases, with 14 bases remaining between them. The germline CDR1 and CDR2 sequences are MDHEN and SYDVKM. The CDR3 runs 14 residues. The CDR3 here is CASSFAWGPHEQYF. CDR3 coding DNA: TGTGCCAGCAGTTTTGCATGGGGCCCCCACGAGCAGTACTTC. The full variable domain, rest sourced from reference TRBV28 and TRBJ2-7, is DVKVTQSSRYLVKRTGEKVFLECVQDMDHENMFWYRQDPGLGLRLIYFSYDVKMKEKGDIPEGYSVSREKKERFSLILESASTNQTSMYLCASSFAWGPHEQYFGPGTRLTVT.

The genes are TRBV10-2 and TRBJ2-7, with 8 nucleotides matching TRBD1. This CDR3 comprises 14 residues. CDR1 and CDR2 from the germline V gene are WSHSY and SAAADI. V lost 8 bases and J lost 2; bases outside the gene matches: 8. The CDR3 spells CASRGTGSTYEQYF. CDR3 nucleotide sequence: TGCGCCAGCCGGGGGACAGGATCAACCTACGAGCAGTACTTC.

The V gene is TRBV5-6, the J gene TRBJ1-2, with D maybe TRBD1 (6 bases). The germline V gene encodes CDR1 SGHDT and CDR2 YYEEEE. The length of the CDR3 is 13 residues. Trimming stripped 0 bases from V and 8 bases from J, with 11 bases between. The CDR3 region has the DNA TGTGCCAGCAGCTTGGCGGCAGGGGAAGGCTACACCTTC. Translation: CASSLAAGEGYTF.

The chain uses TRBV10-2 and TRBJ2-7; 7 positions match TRBD1. V dropped 5 bases and J dropped 5; count of bases not matched to a gene: 15. In germline, CDR1 is WSHSY, CDR2 SAAADI. This CDR3 contains 16 residues. CDR3 residues: CASSQIHTGVDHEQYF. CDR3 sequence (DNA): TGCGCCAGCAGTCAAATCCATACAGGGGTAGATCACGAGCAGTACTTC.

The V call is TRBV6-1, the J call TRBJ2-7; 10 positions match TRBD2. The CDR3 extends over 15 amino acids. The junction had 9 bases not matched to a gene; V was cut back by 6 bases and J by 4 bases. CDR1 is MNHNS, CDR2 SASEGT, per germline. The CDR3 is CASSLEREGPYEQYF. The CDR3 nucleotides are TGTGCCAGCAGCCTTGAGCGGGAGGGCCCTTACGAGCAGTACTTC.

The chain recombines TRBV27 with TRBJ1-1; 7 bases are a match to TRBD1. This CDR3 has 17 amino acids. J lost 1 base, V lost 5 bases, and 13 bases had no gene match. Per the germline V gene, CDR1 is MNHEY and CDR2 is SMNVEV (reference sequence). The CDR3 DNA sequence: TGTGCCAGCAGTCCGGCAGGGGGGTCTTCAAAGAACACTGAAGCTTTCTTT. This gives the protein CASSPAGGSSKNTEAFF.

This clone showed up just once. V is TRBV7-9 and J is TRBJ1-2; D call uncertain. CDR3 length: 13 amino acids. Per germline, CDR1 SEHNR and CDR2 FQNEAQ (reference sequence). V was trimmed by 4 bases and J by 2 bases, leaving 8 bases between them. CDR3: CASSWAGNYGYTF. CDR3 nucleotides: TGTGCCAGCAGCTGGGCGGGGAACTATGGCTACACCTTC.

The V and J genes are TRBV5-4 and TRBJ2-1, with TRBD1 matching over 10 bases. The V gene end was trimmed by 5 bases and the J gene end by 8 bases; junction bases not matched to a gene: 13. Germline CDR1 reads SGHNT; CDR2 reads YYREEE (reference sequence). This CDR3 contains 16 residues. CDR3 in DNA: TGTGCCAGCAGTTTAGGGGCGGGACAGGGGTTCCATGAGCAGTTCTTC. It codes for CASSLGAGQGFHEQFF.

The gene calls are TRBV5-1 and TRBJ2-1; a possible D gene is TRBD1 (5 bases). The length of the CDR3 is 12 residues. V was clipped by 0 bases and J by 13 bases, with 11 bases between them. The V gene's germline CDR1 is SGHRS and CDR2 YFSETQ. CDR3 nucleotide sequence: TGCGCCAGCAGCTTGGAGGGGCCAGTTCAGTTCTTC. Residues: CASSLEGPVQFF. The full variable domain, with the rest looked up from reference TRBV5-1 and TRBJ2-1, is KAGVTQTPRYLIKTRGQQVTLSCSPISGHRSVSWYQQTPGQGLQFLFEYFSETQRNKGNFPGRFSGRQFSNSRSEMNVSTLELGDSALYLCASSLEGPVQFFGPGTRLTVL.

This chain connects TRBV6-5 to TRBJ1-1; D is possibly TRBD1 (5 bases). The CDR3 is made up of 14 amino acids. V lost 2 bases, J lost 4 bases, and 11 bases lay in between. From germline, CDR1 is MNHEY and CDR2 SVGAGI. The CDR3 nucleotides read TGTGCCAGCAGTTACCCAGACAGAGCCACTGAAGCTTTCTTT. This encodes CASSYPDRATEAFF.

This clone has just a few counts. The chain combines TRBV5-4 with TRBJ2-7, with 10 nucleotides matching TRBD2. Germline loops: CDR1 SGHNT, CDR2 YYREEE (reference sequence). CDR3 size: 15 residues. V trimming: 3 bases; J trimming: 1 base; junction bases outside the gene matches: 4. The CDR3 DNA is TGTGCCAGCAGCTCTAGCGGGAGAGGGTCCTACGAGCAGTACTTC. The encoded protein is CASSSSGRGSYEQYF.

The sample holds one count of this clone. CDR3 coding DNA: TGTGCCAGCAGCTTCGGACAGGGGGTGTACGAGCAGTACTTC. Residues: CASSFGQGVYEQYF. The chain joins TRBV5-6 to TRBJ2-7, with 10 bases matching TRBD1. Looked up from germline, CDR1 is SGHDT and CDR2 is YYEEEE. The CDR3 has 14 amino acids. With V trimmed by 2 bases and J by 4 bases, 3 bases remained unmatched. The whole variable domain, remainder taken from reference TRBV5-6 and TRBJ2-7, is DAGVTQSPTHLIKTRGQQVTLRCSPKSGHDTVSWYQQALGQGPQFIFQYYEEEERQRGNFPDRFSGHQFPNYSSELNVNALLLGDSALYLCASSFGQGVYEQYFGPGTRLTVT.

This rearrangement joins TRBV28 to TRBJ1-5; D call uncertain. Germline-derived CDR1 and CDR2 are MDHEN and SYDVKM. The CDR3 is 16 amino acids. Between the trimmed V and J ends, which lost 4 bases and 4 bases, there was a span of 17 bases. Written as DNA, the CDR3 is TGTGCCAGCAGTTCGCACGGGATTGACGTTAATCAGCCCCAGCATTTT. Translating it yields CASSSHGIDVNQPQHF.

This clone was seen a few times. V is TRBV10-3 and J is TRBJ1-1; D is unclear. The CDR3 extends over 13 amino acids. Per the germline V gene, CDR1 is ENHRY and CDR2 is SYGVKD. V was clipped by 3 bases and J by 1 base, with 6 bases between them. The CDR3: CAISDQQNTEAFF. Written as DNA, the CDR3 is TGTGCCATCAGTGACCAACAGAACACTGAAGCTTTCTTT.

The chain combines TRBV4-1 with TRBJ2-3; a weak D match, TRBD2 (6 bases). The length of the CDR3 is 16 residues. Between the trimmed V and J ends, which lost 1 base and 3 bases, there was a span of 14 bases. Germline CDR1 and CDR2: MGHRA and YSYEKL. CDR3 residues: CASSQGRRELTDTQYF. CDR3 in DNA: TGCGCCAGCAGCCAAGGTAGGAGGGAGTTGACAGATACGCAGTATTTT.

This sequence joins TRBV6-1 and TRBJ1-2, with TRBD1 matching over 10 bases. The CDR3 is 14 residues long. Unmatched junction bases numbered 3, after V lost 6 bases and J lost 2 bases. Germline CDR1 is MNHNS and CDR2 is SASEGT. DNA for the CDR3: TGTGCCAGCAGGGTGGACAGGGGGAACTATGGCTACACCTTC. The encoded protein is CASRVDRGNYGYTF.

This chain uses TRBV29-1 with TRBJ2-2; D call uncertain. V dropped 5 bases and J dropped 4 bases, with 11 bases sitting between them. The CDR3 length is 13 residues. Per the germline V gene, CDR1 is SQVTM and CDR2 is ANQGSEA. The CDR3 protein is CSVLFDTTGELFF. The DNA for the CDR3 is TGCAGCGTTCTATTCGACACCACCGGGGAGCTGTTTTTT.

The chain carries TRBV27 and TRBJ1-2, with 7 bases identical to TRBD1. Germline V lookup: CDR1 MNHEY, CDR2 SMNVEV (reference sequence). Germline trimming cut 3 bases from V and 0 bases from J; bases unmatched to any gene: 4. The CDR3 totals 15 residues. The CDR3 region has the DNA TGTGCCAGCAGTTTCGGGCAGGGGGCTAACTATGGCTACACCTTC. This gives the protein CASSFGQGANYGYTF.

This rearrangement joins TRBV12-2 to TRBJ1-5. TRBV12-2 is a pseudogene locus. The CDR3 is 16 amino acids. CDR3 nucleotides: TGTGCAAGTCGCTTAGTTCGGCAGGAGGGCAATCAGCCCCAGCATTTT. Its protein is CASRLVRQEGNQPQHF.

This clone was detected a few times. In the same sample, other DNA sequences code for this CDR3. This chain joins TRBV27 and TRBJ2-5; no definite D call. The CDR3 spans 13 residues. The V end was cut by 0 bases, the J end by 2 bases, with 4 bases between. Germline V gene data show CDR1 as MNHEY and CDR2 as SMNVEV (reference sequence). DNA of the CDR3: TGTGCCAGCAGTTTATCGCGGCAAGAGACCCAGTACTTC. Residues: CASSLSRQETQYF.

The chain recombines TRBV28 with TRBJ2-1; D unresolved. The CDR3 is made up of 11 amino acids. With 7 bases removed from V and 7 bases from J, the gap between germline ends came to 8 bases. From germline, CDR1 is MDHEN and CDR2 SYDVKM. The CDR3 sequence: CASTEVNEQFF. The CDR3 DNA reads TGTGCCAGCACCGAGGTGAATGAGCAGTTCTTC. Using reference TRBV28 and TRBJ2-1 for the parts outside the CDR3, the full variable domain is DVKVTQSSRYLVKRTGEKVFLECVQDMDHENMFWYRQDPGLGLRLIYFSYDVKMKEKGDIPEGYSVSREKKERFSLILESASTNQTSMYLCASTEVNEQFFGPGTRLTVL.

The chain is built from TRBV4-1 and TRBJ2-2; D not resolved. The CDR3 has 15 amino acids. V was clipped by 0 bases and J by 7 bases, with 12 bases between them. Germline CDR1 is MGHRA and CDR2 is YSYEKL. The CDR3 loop is CASSQDRATVGELFF. For the CDR3, the DNA is TGCGCCAGCAGCCAAGATCGCGCCACGGTCGGGGAGCTGTTTTTT.

The V call is TRBV14, the J call TRBJ2-1; 7 nucleotides match TRBD2. CDR1 and CDR2 from the germline V gene are SGHDN and FVKESK. This CDR3 has 15 residues. The J segment lost 9 bases and the V segment lost 5 bases, leaving 13 bases of the junction unmatched. The DNA of the CDR3 is TGTGCCAGCAGCGAACTGGGTGCGGGAGCAGGTGAGCAGTTCTTC. Encoded protein: CASSELGAGAGEQFF.